This T cell receptor (beta chain) was obtained from a study of blood T cell repertoires in COVID-19. About the research overall: Sites across the United States, Italy and Spain contributed samples from acute and convalescent COVID-19. Sources were T cells, B-cell-depleted T cells, or PBMCs; the material itself was cDNA or gDNA.

Repertoires were generated with immunoSEQ multiplex PCR, while TCRdb's copy carries only in-frame clones and drops some. The data contain about 430,000 clones, more than 70% of them singletons. Participants were placed into cohorts based on the clinical history they reported. Participants classified as exposed had met a COVID-19 case within 2 weeks before study entry. From germline, CDR1 is KGHSH and CDR2 LQKENI. V lost 0 bases and J lost 6, with 8 bases in between. This CDR3 region has 13 residues. This sequence joins TRBV18 and TRBJ1-1; D uncertain. Specimen: PBMCs or T cells enriched from blood (not recorded which). This sequence was found in a young woman who had been exposed to COVID-19. The CDR3 spells CASSPPHSPEAFF. CDR3 in DNA: TGTGCCAGCTCACCACCTCACAGCCCTGAAGCTTTCTTT.